The 19 T cell receptor beta chains below all came from one sample that was sequenced in a study of T cells after yellow fever vaccination (dated by TCRdb to about 2019). The treatment or condition label corresponds to: live attenuated yellow fever vaccine strain. Library prep was done by 5' RACE. Sequencing used an Illumina HiSeq 2500. The public reads were run again by TCRdb, first through fastp at Q25 and then through MiXCR, and only productive beta chains were kept. One record per CDR3 amino acid sequence lists the most common genes and DNA. Present in this sample are 620,000 or so distinct CDR3 sequences, about 17% of which were seen just once. The ten most abundant clones make up about 18% of the sample. Sequencing used PBMCs, obtained 4 to 5 days after the first yellow fever vaccination. Receptor source: a man in his late teens or twenties who received the YFV17D yellow fever vaccine.

This chain joins TRBV12-3 or TRBV12-4 and TRBJ2-2; a possible D gene is TRBD1 (6 bases). There are 15 residues in the CDR3. V was trimmed by 3 bases and J by 5 bases, leaving 13 bases between them. CDR3 DNA: TGTGCCAGCAGTTTGTTCCCAGGGGCGACCGGGGAGCTGTTTTTT. It codes for CASSLFPGATGELFF.

This clonotype appeared a few times. The chain combines TRBV30 with TRBJ1-2; unclear D gene. Germline V gene sequence: CDR1 GTSNPN, CDR2 SVGIG (reference sequence). The CDR3 covers 13 residues. Trimming left V 2 bases short and J 5 bases short, with 12 bases between. CDR3 amino acids: CAWSKMDGYGYTF. CDR3 nucleotides: TGTGCCTGGAGTAAGATGGATGGTTATGGCTACACCTTC.

This clonotype was observed a handful of times. The CDR3 DNA reads as TGTGCCAGCAGCGGAGCACCGGGACAGCAGAACACCGGGGAGCTGTTTTTT. Its translation: CASSGAPGQQNTGELFF. The chain combines TRBV9 with TRBJ2-2, with TRBD1 matching over 7 bases. Germline V lookup: CDR1 SGDLS, CDR2 YYNGEE. This CDR3 is built from 17 residues. J gave up 1 base and V 3 bases, and 9 bases lay outside the gene matches. The complete variable domain, with remaining parts taken from reference TRBV9 and TRBJ2-2, reads DSGVTQTPKHLITATGQRVTLRCSPRSGDLSVYWYQQSLDQGLQFLIQYYNGEERAKGNILERFSAQQFPDLHSELNLSSLELGDSALYFCASSGAPGQQNTGELFFGEGSRLTVL.

This clonotype was counted between two and nine times. The CDR3: CASSQETYNEQFF. CDR3 nucleotide sequence: TGTGCCAGCAGCCAAGAGACCTACAATGAGCAGTTCTTC. This rearrangement joins TRBV3-1 to TRBJ2-1, with no clear D. The germline V gene has CDR1 LGHDT and CDR2 YNNKEL (reference sequence). This CDR3 region has 13 residues. The V end lost 0 bases, the J end lost 2 bases, and 2 bases lay between the germline ends.

This clonotype showed up just once. CDR3 region: CASSISGQADGYTF. CDR3 bases: TGTGCCAGTAGTATTTCGGGGCAGGCAGATGGCTACACCTTC. The J gene is TRBJ1-2, the V gene TRBV19, with D possibly being TRBD1 (5 bases). V was cut by 3 bases and J by 6 bases, with 14 bases left in between. The germline V gene encodes CDR1 LNHDA and CDR2 SQIVND (reference sequence). The CDR3 has 14 residues.

The rearrangement uses TRBV4-3 and TRBJ1-2, with D perhaps matching TRBD1 (5 bases). This CDR3 region has 17 residues. V dropped 3 bases and J dropped 4 bases, with 21 bases sitting between them. The germline gives CDR1 LGHNA, CDR2 YSLEER. CDR3 sequence: CASSQSLGGNNVYGYTF. Written as DNA, the CDR3 is TGCGCCAGCAGCCAGTCCCTCGGGGGTAATAATGTCTATGGCTACACCTTC.

The chain employs TRBV12-3 or TRBV12-4 and TRBJ1-1; possibly TRBD1 for D (6 bases). The CDR3 loop spans 15 amino acids. Trimming shortened V by 6 bases and J by 1 base, and 15 bases separated the two germline ends. CDR3 region: CASRAREGQNTEAFF. For the CDR3, the DNA is TGTGCCAGCAGGGCCCGGGAGGGACAGAACACTGAAGCTTTCTTT.

This clonotype appeared many times. This rearrangement joins TRBV5-1 to TRBJ2-7, with TRBD1 matching 7 bases. This CDR3 comprises 13 residues. The ends lost 6 bases at V and 3 bases at J; junction bases unmatched: 6. Germline V gene lookup returns CDR1 SGHRS and CDR2 YFSETQ. This chain's CDR3 is CASNRDSRYEQYF. The CDR3, as DNA: TGCGCCAGCAACCGGGACAGCCGCTACGAGCAGTACTTC.

The V call is TRBV6-2 or TRBV6-3, the J call TRBJ1-2, with D tentatively TRBD1 (6 bases). The CDR3 loop spans 13 amino acids. In germline, CDR1 is MNHEY, CDR2 SVGEGT. V lost 7 bases and J 8 bases, leaving 17 bases between the germline ends. The CDR3 nucleotides read TGTGCCAGCACCCAAACAGGGATTGGAGGCTACACCTTC. It codes for CASTQTGIGGYTF.

This clonotype was observed a few times. The chain links TRBV29-1 to TRBJ1-4; no definite D call. Trimming shortened V by 2 bases and J by 5 bases, and 15 bases separated the two germline ends. The V gene's germline CDR1 is SQVTM and CDR2 ANQGSEA. The CDR3 covers 15 residues. CDR3 DNA: TGCAGCGTTGAAATCGCTCTGGACTCAAATGAAAAACTGTTTTTT. Its translation is CSVEIALDSNEKLFF.

This clonotype was seen at least ten times. The chain recombines TRBV6-2 or TRBV6-3 with TRBJ2-5; 13 nucleotides line up with TRBD2. The CDR3 totals 14 residues. Germline V gene sequence: CDR1 MNHEY, CDR2 SVGEGT. Trimming took 6 bases from V and 7 from J; bases not matched to a gene: 5. The DNA of the CDR3 is TGTGCCAGCAGGGGACTAGCGGGGATGATGACCCAGTACTTC. Its protein product is CASRGLAGMMTQYF.

The V call is TRBV12-3 or TRBV12-4, the J call TRBJ2-7, with 9 bases identical to TRBD1. J lost 2 bases, V lost 5 bases, and 10 bases had no gene match. This CDR3 is built from 16 residues. CDR3 sequence (DNA): TGTGCCAGCAGTAGGTGCCGGGACAGGGCTACCTACGAGCAGTACGTC. Its protein product is CASSRCRDRATYEQYV.

This clonotype was observed a handful of times. The rearrangement links TRBV2 to TRBJ1-1, with a tentative D call TRBD1 (6 bases). V was shortened by 6 bases and J by 2 bases, with 13 bases between the two germline ends. Germline V gene data show CDR1 as SNHLY and CDR2 as FYNNEI. CDR3 size: 14 residues. This CDR3 reads CASRSGQLNTEAFF. The CDR3, as DNA: TGTGCCAGCAGATCGGGACAACTTAACACTGAAGCTTTCTTT.

The J gene is TRBJ2-2, the V gene TRBV29-1, with D possibly being TRBD1 (6 bases). CDR1 is SQVTM, CDR2 ANQGSEA, per germline. This CDR3 spans 13 amino acids. In DNA, the CDR3 is TGCGGAGTTTACAGGGCGAACACCGGGGAGCTGTTTTTT. It is translated as CGVYRANTGELFF.

The genes are TRBV7-8 and TRBJ2-1; D tentatively reads TRBD1 or TRBD2 (6 bases each). V lost 2 bases, J lost 4 bases, and 12 bases lay in between. Germline CDR1 reads SGHVS; CDR2 reads FQNEAQ. The CDR3 is 15 amino acids. The CDR3 nucleotides read TGTGCCAGCAGCTTAACGGGGGCAGAATACAATGAGCAGTTCTTC. Translating it yields CASSLTGAEYNEQFF.

This clonotype was counted between two and nine times. The V and J genes are TRBV7-3 and TRBJ1-2; D is possibly TRBD1 (6 bases). The V end was cut by 5 bases, the J end by 0 bases, with 13 bases between. The CDR3 is 15 amino acids. Germline V gene lookup returns CDR1 SGHTA and CDR2 FQGTGA. The CDR3: CASSPHRDPNYGYTF. The CDR3 DNA follows: TGTGCCAGCAGCCCCCACAGGGACCCTAACTATGGCTACACCTTC. The variable domain in full, with the rest retrieved from reference TRBV7-3 and TRBJ1-2, is GAGVSQTPSNKVTEKGKYVELRCDPISGHTALYWYRQSLGQGPEFLIYFQGTGAADDSGLPNDRFFAVRPEGSVSTLKIQRTERGDSAVYLCASSPHRDPNYGYTFGSGTRLTVV.

The chain employs TRBV12-3 or TRBV12-4 and TRBJ2-3; TRBD2 matches at 7 bases. The CDR3 length is 16 residues. The trim removed 7 bases at V and 4 bases at J, leaving 14 bases unmatched. The CDR3, as DNA: TGTGCCAGCAAAGGGACCTGGCGGGGGAAGGCAGATACGCAGTATTTT. This gives the protein CASKGTWRGKADTQYF.

This clonotype appeared once. V usage is TRBV19 and J usage is TRBJ1-4; a possible D gene is TRBD1 (6 bases). In germline, CDR1 is LNHDA, CDR2 SQIVND (reference sequence). Trimming pared 4 bases from V and 7 bases from J, leaving 13 bases between. The length of the CDR3 is 14 residues. The CDR3 coding sequence is TGTGCCAGTAGTACCGGGACATGGCTTGAAAAACTGTTTTTT. Protein product: CASSTGTWLEKLFF.

This sequence joins TRBV11-2 and TRBJ2-7; the D gene is possibly TRBD1 (6 bases). The CDR3 is made up of 13 amino acids. In germline, CDR1 is SGHAT, CDR2 FQNNGV. V was pared by 0 bases and J by 7 bases, with 10 bases between. CDR3: CASSLETGLEQYF. The CDR3, as DNA: TGTGCCAGCAGCTTAGAAACAGGGTTAGAGCAGTACTTC.